Sequencing of this T cell receptor (beta chain) was carried out in a study of Ad26.COV2.S vaccination and SARS-CoV-2 variants. The assay was immunoSEQ multiplex PCR, and TCRdb's table has in-frame clones only and misses some. This table has over 400,000 clones, roughly 90% appearing once. Documented treatment: around 19 received Ad26.COV2.S at low or high dose, single or two shots; 5 received placebo; per-sample allocation not given. Repertoires come from day 63 after the first vaccine or placebo injection. Germline CDR1 KGHSH, CDR2 LQKENI. J gave up 1 base and V 2 bases, and 9 bases lay outside the gene matches. This CDR3 region has 18 residues. The study, taken as a whole, reports: Vaccine recipients showed a spike-specific TCR breadth that was higher than in placebo recipients. Breadth measured for non-spike TCRs was similar across vaccine and placebo recipients.

Concerning this clone: Its antigen is currently unknown.

The rearrangement links TRBV18 to TRBJ2-5; 11 bases are shared with TRBD2. This receptor was obtained from a person between 18 and 65 years old who received the Ad26.COV2.S COVID-19 vaccine or a placebo. This sample comprised peripheral blood, obtained in a trial of Ad26.COV2.S vaccine versus placebo. The DNA of the CDR3 is TGTGCCAGCTCACCAAAGCGGGCTAGCGGGGGGTCCCAAGAGACCCAGTACTTC. This codes for CASSPKRASGGSQETQYF.